This T cell receptor (beta chain) was sequenced for a study of technical replicates of blood from a few donors. Only in-frame clones appear in the TCRdb table, and some are missing; sequencing was by immunoSEQ multiplex PCR. The sample carries 70,000 to 85,000 clones, just over 90% recorded once. Trimming took off 4 bases at V and 3 bases at J, with 11 bases between the two ends. The CDR3 contains 13 residues. Germline CDR1 SGHRS, CDR2 YFSETQ. The V gene is TRBV5-1, the J gene TRBJ2-7; TRBD2 might be the D (5 bases). The sequencing input was T cells isolated from PBMCs. The clonotype originates from a human donor in good health. The CDR3 nucleotides read TGCGCCAGCAGCCCCGGGAAGGGCTACGAGCAGTACTTC. It encodes CASSPGKGYEQYF.